What follows are 23 T cell receptor beta chains derived from one specimen sequenced in a study of T cell changes during pregnancy in multiple sclerosis. The method was immunoSEQ multiplex PCR; TCRdb's version includes in-frame clones alone and lacks a portion of them. Here the sample spans about 32,000 clones, roughly 89% being singletons. Sequencing used CD8+ T cells from peripheral blood mononuclear cells, obtained in the second trimester of pregnancy. The receptors shown here come from a female donor with multiple sclerosis, enrolled in a pregnancy study.

This sequence joins TRBV2 and TRBJ2-3, with D hard to call. CDR3 length: 15 amino acids. The germline V and J ends were trimmed by 8 bases and 1 base, with 16 bases remaining between them. Germline CDR1 and CDR2: SNHLY and FYNNEI. CDR3 loop: CASRVSSTRTDTQYF. The DNA of the CDR3 is TGTGCCAGCCGCGTATCCTCTACGCGCACAGATACGCAGTATTTT.

V is TRBV6-5 and J is TRBJ2-3; 10 positions match TRBD2. The CDR3 sequence is 15 residues long. The J segment lost 8 bases and the V segment lost 7 bases, leaving 12 bases of the junction unmatched. Germline V lookup: CDR1 MNHEY, CDR2 SVGAGI. The CDR3 coding sequence is TGTGCCAGCACCACGGGACTAGCGCTCCGAGGTACGCAGTATTTT. This sequence encodes CASTTGLALRGTQYF.

This sequence joins TRBV7-2 and TRBJ2-1; 12 bases align to TRBD2. The CDR3 runs 16 residues. Germline CDR1 and CDR2: SGHTA and FQGNSA. V trimming: 3 bases; J trimming: 3 bases; junction bases outside the gene matches: 3. CDR3 in DNA: TGTGCCAGCAGCTTCTCTAGCGGGAGGGACTACAATGAGCAGTTCTTC. Its protein product is CASSFSSGRDYNEQFF.

The chain uses TRBV7-9 and TRBJ2-7; 7 nucleotides agree with TRBD2. There are 16 residues in the CDR3. Trimming at V came to 1 base and at J to 6 bases, leaving 12 bases not matched to a gene. Germline assignment: CDR1 SEHNR and CDR2 FQNEAQ (reference sequence). The CDR3 loop reads CASSLVLGTTPFEQYF. CDR3 DNA sequence: TGTGCCAGCAGCTTAGTTCTGGGGACTACTCCTTTCGAGCAGTACTTC.

The chain employs TRBV19 and TRBJ2-2, with TRBD2 matching over 10 bases. The length of the CDR3 is 15 residues. The germline gives CDR1 LNHDA, CDR2 SQIVND (reference sequence). V dropped 5 bases and J dropped 6; count of bases not matched to a gene: 6. The CDR3 DNA is TGTGCCAGTAGTCCTATGCTAGCGGGGGCCGGGGAGCTGTTTTTT. It yields the protein CASSPMLAGAGELFF.

This clone showed up just a few times. This sequence joins TRBV30 and TRBJ1-1, with D unclear. The length of the CDR3 is 12 residues. Germline values: CDR1 GTSNPN, CDR2 SVGIG (reference sequence). The V gene lost 5 bases and the J gene lost 4 bases, with 11 bases spanning the gap. CDR3 nucleotides: TGTGCCTGGGGACTAACGGGCACTGAAGCTTTCTTT. Translating it yields CAWGLTGTEAFF. Using reference TRBV30 and TRBJ1-1 for the parts outside the CDR3, the full variable domain is SQTIHQWPATLVQPVGSPLSLECTVEGTSNPNLYWYRQAAGRGLQLLFYSVGIGQISSEVPQNLSASRPQDRQFILSSKKLLLSDSGFYLCAWGLTGTEAFFGQGTRLTVV.

The chain combines TRBV23-1 with TRBJ1-5; D possibly corresponds to TRBD1 (6 bases). TRBV23-1 is labeled an ORF, and its function is uncertain. V lost 0 bases, J lost 1 base, and 13 bases lay in between. The CDR3 consists of 17 residues. The CDR3 sequence: CASSQSWRGPSNQPQHF. CDR3 sequence (DNA): TGCGCCAGCAGTCAATCGTGGCGGGGGCCCAGCAATCAGCCCCAGCATTTT.

This chain uses TRBV2 with TRBJ1-2; tentative D call: TRBD1 (6 bases). The V end was cut by 8 bases, the J end by 1 base, with 14 bases between. Germline-derived CDR1 and CDR2 are SNHLY and FYNNEI. The CDR3 loop spans 14 amino acids. In DNA, the CDR3 is TGTGCCAGCGGCCGGACAGATCTTAACTATGGCTACACCTTC. It codes for CASGRTDLNYGYTF.

The chain has TRBV15 and TRBJ2-5; 11 nucleotides agree with TRBD2. The CDR3 totals 18 residues. V trimming: 5 bases; J trimming: 5 bases; junction bases outside the gene matches: 16. The V gene's germline CDR1 is LNHNV and CDR2 YYDKDF (reference sequence). This chain's CDR3 is CATSPTLGALAGGETQYF. In DNA form, the CDR3 reads TGTGCCACCAGCCCCACCCTCGGGGCGCTAGCGGGGGGTGAGACCCAGTACTTC.

This clone was observed once. CDR3 DNA: TGTGCCAGCAGCCACAGGGGGAAAACTACCTACGAGCAGTACTTC. It encodes CASSHRGKTTYEQYF. This chain joins TRBV2 and TRBJ2-7, with 8 positions matching TRBD1. Losses at the gene ends were 6 bases for V and 2 bases for J; bases not matched to a gene: 9. The CDR3 covers 15 residues. Germline assignment: CDR1 SNHLY and CDR2 FYNNEI.

The chain is built from TRBV7-9 and TRBJ2-4; weak D call: TRBD2 (5 bases). Germline V gives CDR1 SEHNR, CDR2 FQNEAQ (reference sequence). The CDR3 spans 14 residues. V was clipped by 6 bases and J by 1 base, with 10 bases between them. The CDR3 loop is CASRTGEAKNIQYF. The DNA of the CDR3 is TGTGCCAGCAGGACCGGGGAGGCCAAAAACATTCAGTACTTC.

This rearrangement joins TRBV7-8 to TRBJ1-1, with a tentative D call TRBD1 (6 bases). There are 17 residues in the CDR3. Germline V gene lookup returns CDR1 SGHVS and CDR2 FQNEAQ. V lost 5 bases and J lost 0, with 19 bases in between. CDR3 nucleotides: TGTGCCAGCAGCCCACCAGCGATCGGGACACTGAACACTGAAGCTTTCTTT. It specifies CASSPPAIGTLNTEAFF.

This chain uses TRBV6-6 with TRBJ1-2, with TRBD1 as a possible D gene (5 bases). This CDR3 has 13 residues. Germline values: CDR1 MNHNY, CDR2 SVGAGI (reference sequence). Deletions cut 2 bases from V and 5 bases from J, with 9 bases between. The CDR3 region is CASSYVTAYGYTF. In nucleotides, the CDR3 is TGTGCCAGCAGTTACGTGACAGCTTATGGCTACACCTTC.

V usage is TRBV27 and J usage is TRBJ1-2; 8 bases are a match to TRBD1. Per germline, CDR1 MNHEY and CDR2 SMNVEV (reference sequence). The ends lost 7 bases at V and 1 base at J; junction bases unmatched: 5. The CDR3 consists of 14 residues. The CDR3 is CASTSDRDNYGYTF. CDR3 coding DNA: TGTGCCAGCACCTCGGACAGGGATAACTATGGCTACACCTTC.

The gene calls are TRBV5-5 and TRBJ1-5; D not certain. Germline CDR1 and CDR2: SGHKS and YYEKEE (reference sequence). This CDR3 region has 16 residues. Trimming took 1 base from V and 3 from J, leaving 14 bases between them. In nucleotides, the CDR3 is TGTGCCAGCAGCTTGCACGTGTCGGGGTTCAATCAGCCCCAGCATTTT. It is translated as CASSLHVSGFNQPQHF.

The chain joins TRBV13 to TRBJ2-7, with 8 bases aligning to TRBD1. The CDR3 consists of 14 residues. In germline, CDR1 is PRHDT, CDR2 FYEKMQ (reference sequence). After removal of 3 bases from V and 3 bases from J, the junction contained 4 bases not matched to a gene. The CDR3 loop is CASSLGQDFYEQYF. The CDR3 nucleotides read TGTGCCAGCAGCTTGGGACAGGACTTCTACGAGCAGTACTTC. The full variable domain, its missing parts supplied by reference TRBV13 and TRBJ2-7, is AAGVIQSPRHLIKEKRETATLKCYPIPRHDTVYWYQQGPGQDPQFLISFYEKMQSDKGSIPDRFSAQQFSDYHSELNMSSLELGDSALYFCASSLGQDFYEQYFGPGTRLTVT.

J is TRBJ1-1 and V is TRBV7-8; a weak D match, TRBD1 (5 bases). This CDR3 is built from 12 residues. CDR1 is SGHVS and CDR2 is FQNEAQ in the germline V gene. Trimming took off 5 bases at V and 5 bases at J, with 9 bases between the two ends. In DNA form, the CDR3 reads TGTGCCAGCAGCCCGGGGGGGACTGAAGCTTTCTTT. Translation gives CASSPGGTEAFF.

In this sample, this clone turned up once. The chain links TRBV7-9 to TRBJ2-2, with TRBD1 matching over 8 bases. Trimming at V came to 3 bases and at J to 4 bases, leaving 7 bases not matched to a gene. Germline CDR1 SEHNR, CDR2 FQNEAQ (reference sequence). The CDR3 length is 16 residues. The CDR3 bases are TGTGCCAGCAGCTTCGTGGGACAGGAGGGCACCGGGGAGCTGTTTTTT. It is translated as CASSFVGQEGTGELFF.

The rearrangement joins TRBV2 to TRBJ1-3, with D unclear. CDR1 and CDR2 from the germline V gene are SNHLY and FYNNEI. This CDR3 comprises 13 residues. V shed 7 bases and J shed 4 bases, with 11 bases lying between them. As DNA, the CDR3 is TGTGCCAGCACCTCTCGGGGAGGAAACACCATATATTTT. It specifies CASTSRGGNTIYF.

J is TRBJ1-2 and V is TRBV6-1; TRBD1 is a possible D gene (5 bases). The V gene lost 2 bases and the J gene lost 2 bases, with 9 bases spanning the gap. CDR1 is MNHNS, CDR2 SASEGT, per germline. CDR3 length: 14 amino acids. The CDR3 region is CASSEMGPNYGYTF. The DNA for the CDR3 is TGTGCCAGCAGTGAAATGGGGCCGAACTATGGCTACACCTTC.

The CDR3 sequence is CASSLEDWKELFF. CDR3 bases: TGTGCCAGCAGCTTAGAGGACTGGAAGGAGCTGTTTTTT. V and J are TRBV7-6 and TRBJ2-2, with D perhaps TRBD2 (5 bases). Germline values: CDR1 SGHVS, CDR2 FNYEAQ. This CDR3 spans 13 amino acids. Trimming left V 1 base short and J 10 bases short, with 10 bases between.

The chain links TRBV29-1 to TRBJ2-5; 7 positions match TRBD1. The V segment lost 4 bases and the J segment 2 bases; nucleotides outside the gene matches: 7. The V gene's germline CDR1 is SQVTM and CDR2 ANQGSEA. The CDR3 has 14 residues. The CDR3 sequence is CSVARAGGQETQYF. The DNA for the CDR3 is TGCAGCGTTGCCCGGGCAGGGGGACAAGAGACCCAGTACTTC.

The chain employs TRBV7-9 and TRBJ1-5; 10 positions match TRBD1. CDR1 SEHNR and CDR2 FQNEAQ come from the germline V gene (reference sequence). The CDR3 runs 18 residues. V lost 5 bases to trimming and J lost 3 bases; unmatched junction nucleotides: 13. In nucleotides, the CDR3 is TGTGCCAGCAGCCTCGTACCCCCTGGGACAGGGGCCAATCAGCCCCAGCATTTT. Protein: CASSLVPPGTGANQPQHF. The full variable domain, its missing parts supplied by reference TRBV7-9 and TRBJ1-5, is DTGVSQNPRHKITKRGQNVTFRCDPISEHNRLYWYRQTLGQGPEFLTYFQNEAQLEKSRLLSDRFSAERPKGSFSTLEIQRTEQGDSAMYLCASSLVPPGTGANQPQHFGDGTRLSIL.